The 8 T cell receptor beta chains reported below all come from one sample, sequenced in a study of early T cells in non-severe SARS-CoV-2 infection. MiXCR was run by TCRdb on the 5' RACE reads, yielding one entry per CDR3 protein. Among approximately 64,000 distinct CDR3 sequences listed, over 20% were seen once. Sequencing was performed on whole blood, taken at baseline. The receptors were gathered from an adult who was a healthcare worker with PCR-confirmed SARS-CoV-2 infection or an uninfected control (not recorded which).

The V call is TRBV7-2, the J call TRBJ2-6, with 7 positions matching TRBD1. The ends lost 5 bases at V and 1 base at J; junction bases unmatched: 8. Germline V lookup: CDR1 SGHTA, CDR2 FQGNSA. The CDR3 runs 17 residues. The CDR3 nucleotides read TGTGCCAGCAGCCCTATGGCAGGGGGATCTGGGGCCAACGTCCTGACTTTC. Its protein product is CASSPMAGGSGANVLTF.

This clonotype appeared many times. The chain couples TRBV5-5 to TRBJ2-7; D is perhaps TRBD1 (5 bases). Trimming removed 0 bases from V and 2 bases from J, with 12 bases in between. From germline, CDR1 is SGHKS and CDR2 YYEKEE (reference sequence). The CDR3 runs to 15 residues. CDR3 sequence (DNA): TGTGCCAGCAGCTTGGCGTCGACAGAGACCTACGAGCAGTACTTC. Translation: CASSLASTETYEQYF.

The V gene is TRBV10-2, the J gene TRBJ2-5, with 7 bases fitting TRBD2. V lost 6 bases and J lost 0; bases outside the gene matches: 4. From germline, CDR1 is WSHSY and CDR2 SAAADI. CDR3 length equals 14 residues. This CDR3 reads CASSAGLNQETQYF. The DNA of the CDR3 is TGCGCCAGCAGCGCGGGACTAAACCAAGAGACCCAGTACTTC.

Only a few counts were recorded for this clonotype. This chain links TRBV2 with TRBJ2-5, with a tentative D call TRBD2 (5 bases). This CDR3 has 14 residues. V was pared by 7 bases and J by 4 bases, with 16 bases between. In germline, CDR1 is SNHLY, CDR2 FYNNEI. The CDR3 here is CASIRGLLPETQYF. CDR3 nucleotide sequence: TGTGCCAGCATTAGAGGACTTCTCCCAGAGACCCAGTACTTC.

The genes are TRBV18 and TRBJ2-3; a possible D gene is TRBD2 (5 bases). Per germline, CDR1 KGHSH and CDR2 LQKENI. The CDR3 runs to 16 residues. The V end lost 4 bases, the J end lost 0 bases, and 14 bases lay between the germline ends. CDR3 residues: CASSQRTKLSTDTQYF. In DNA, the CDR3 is TGTGCCAGCTCACAGCGGACGAAGCTAAGCACAGATACGCAGTATTTT.

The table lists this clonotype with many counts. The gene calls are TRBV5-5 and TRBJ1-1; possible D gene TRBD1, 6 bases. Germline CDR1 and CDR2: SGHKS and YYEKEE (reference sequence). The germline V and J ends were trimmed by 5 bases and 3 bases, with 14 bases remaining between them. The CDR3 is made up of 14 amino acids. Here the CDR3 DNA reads TGTGCCAGCAGGGGAACAGGGCTGGACACTGAAGCTTTCTTT. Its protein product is CASRGTGLDTEAFF.

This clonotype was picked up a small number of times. The CDR3 loop is CASSFLGGGELFF. The CDR3 DNA follows: TGTGCCAGCAGTTTCTTGGGAGGCGGGGAGCTGTTTTTT. The chain recombines TRBV12-3 or TRBV12-4 with TRBJ2-2; D is perhaps TRBD2 (6 bases). This CDR3 has 13 residues. The V and J ends lost 3 bases and 7 bases respectively, with 9 bases between them.

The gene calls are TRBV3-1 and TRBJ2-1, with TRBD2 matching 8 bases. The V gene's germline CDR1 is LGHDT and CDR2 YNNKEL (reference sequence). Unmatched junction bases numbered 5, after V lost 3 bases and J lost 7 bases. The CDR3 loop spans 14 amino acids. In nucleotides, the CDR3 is TGTGCCAGCAGCCACGCGGGGGGTGGTAATGAGCAGTTCTTC. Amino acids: CASSHAGGGNEQFF.